Listed here are 12 T cell receptor beta chains from one sample, sequenced in a study of blood T cells in healthy people across ages. A second PCR, run for roughly 6 to 11 cycles, used a sample-barcoded 5' primer plus a J-beta primer mix. MiXCR, run by TCRdb on the 5' RACE reads, gives a single entry per CDR3 protein. The top ten hold approximately 3.7% of the sample, which has fewer than 800,000 distinct CDR3 sequences, around 21% seen once. Specimen: blood. The receptors were sampled from a man aged 65-85 years in good health.

The V gene is TRBV29-1, the J gene TRBJ1-4; a possible D gene is TRBD1 (6 bases). V gave up 6 bases and J gave up 5 bases, with 10 bases separating them. Germline V CDR1 and CDR2: SQVTM, ANQGSEA. The CDR3 has 12 amino acids. The chain's CDR3 is CSVRGENEKLFF. The CDR3 DNA reads as TGCAGCGTCAGGGGAGAAAATGAAAAACTGTTTTTT.

The V and J genes are TRBV5-1 and TRBJ2-5, with unresolved D. The closer fit of TRBJ2-7 to the DNA end suggests the J call may be wrong. Germline lookup yields CDR1 SGHRS and CDR2 YFSETQ. This CDR3 has 14 residues. CDR3 loop: CASSFWAQSYEQYF. The DNA for the CDR3 is TGCGCCAGCAGCTTCTGGGCCCAATCCTACGAGCAGTACTTC.

This clonotype has a handful of counts. The chain employs TRBV29-1 and TRBJ2-6; no reliable D call. Germline V gene data show CDR1 as SQVTM and CDR2 as ANQGSEA. The length of the CDR3 is 15 residues. V dropped 4 bases and J dropped 4 bases, with 14 bases sitting between them. The CDR3 loop is CSVGGLFRGANVLTF. In DNA, the CDR3 is TGCAGCGTTGGGGGTCTCTTCAGGGGGGCCAACGTCCTGACTTTC.

The chain links TRBV9 to TRBJ1-3; D possibly corresponds to TRBD1 (6 bases). Germline CDR1 reads SGDLS; CDR2 reads YYNGEE. CDR3 length: 16 residues. V lost 2 bases to trimming and J lost 0 bases, with 12 bases between them. The CDR3 region has the DNA TGTGCCAGCAGCGTTGGACAGTTCCGCTCTGGAAACACCATATATTTT. Translated, it gives CASSVGQFRSGNTIYF. Combining the CDR3 with reference TRBV9 and TRBJ1-3 gives the whole variable domain DSGVTQTPKHLITATGQRVTLRCSPRSGDLSVYWYQQSLDQGLQFLIQYYNGEERAKGNILERFSAQQFPDLHSELNLSSLELGDSALYFCASSVGQFRSGNTIYFGEGSWLTVV.

In this sample, this clonotype turned up many times. CDR3 nucleotide sequence: TGTGCCAGCAGAGAAATCGCAGATACGCAGTATTTT. The encoded protein is CASREIADTQYF. The chain couples TRBV2 to TRBJ2-3, with D uncertain. The CDR3 extends over 12 amino acids. Germline CDR1 SNHLY, CDR2 FYNNEI. V was shortened by 6 bases and J by 4 bases, with 8 bases between the two germline ends.

The gene calls are TRBV9 and TRBJ1-4; TRBD1 might be the D (6 bases). The V gene's germline CDR1 is SGDLS and CDR2 YYNGEE. V dropped 0 bases and J dropped 8 bases, with 14 bases sitting between them. This CDR3 region has 15 residues. This CDR3 reads CASSVGDIRGEKLFF. Written as DNA, the CDR3 is TGTGCCAGCAGCGTAGGGGACATTAGGGGGGAAAAACTGTTTTTT.

The chain is built from TRBV30 and TRBJ2-5; TRBD1 might be the D (5 bases). Germline loops: CDR1 GTSNPN, CDR2 SVGIG (reference sequence). V was cut by 7 bases and J by 11 bases, with 17 bases left in between. The CDR3 is 11 residues long. This chain's CDR3 is CASQRGNEQYF. CDR3 bases: TGTGCCTCCCAAAGGGGCAATGAGCAGTACTTC.

With regard to this clonotype: The junction departs from the called germline gene at one end, perhaps through a read error. The rearrangement joins TRBV7-9 to TRBJ2-7; D is possibly TRBD1 or TRBD2 (5 bases each). CDR1 and CDR2 from the germline V gene are SEHNR and FQNEAQ (reference sequence). The CDR3 has 13 amino acids. Here the CDR3 DNA reads TGTGCCGGCAGCCAAAGAGGGGCCTACGAGCAGTACTTC. Its translation: CAGSQRGAYEQYF. The full variable domain, its missing parts supplied by reference TRBV7-9 and TRBJ2-7, is DTGVSQNPRHKITKRGQNVTFRCDPISEHNRLYWYRQTLGQGPEFLTYFQNEAQLEKSRLLSDRFSAERPKGSFSTLEIQRTEQGDSAMYLCAGSQRGAYEQYFGPGTRLTVT.

This clonotype was seen a handful of times. The chain carries TRBV20-1 and TRBJ2-1; 7 bases fit TRBD1. Germline loops: CDR1 DFQATT, CDR2 SNEGSKA (reference sequence). Trimming cost V 0 bases and J 2 bases; bases outside gene matches: 4. This CDR3 has 15 amino acids. The CDR3 spells CSARDPQGAYNEQFF. The CDR3 DNA reads TGCAGTGCTAGAGATCCTCAGGGGGCCTACAATGAGCAGTTCTTC.

This clonotype turned up a few times. The rearrangement uses TRBV6-6 and TRBJ2-1, with D hard to call. The germline V gene has CDR1 MNHNY and CDR2 SVGAGI (reference sequence). Trimming removed 6 bases from V and 3 bases from J, with 12 bases in between. The CDR3 is 14 amino acids. The CDR3 DNA is TGTGCCAGCAGCCTCTCGGAGAGCTACAATGAGCAGTTCTTC. Its protein is CASSLSESYNEQFF.

The chain employs TRBV12-3 or TRBV12-4 and TRBJ2-2, with TRBD2 matching over 13 bases. The trim removed 6 bases at V and 6 bases at J, leaving 10 bases unmatched. The CDR3 sequence is 17 residues long. The DNA for the CDR3 is TGTGCCAGCAGGGCTGGACTAGCGGGAGTTTGGGCCGGGGAGCTGTTTTTT. This codes for CASRAGLAGVWAGELFF.

In its sample, this clonotype was seen many times. The chain couples TRBV28 to TRBJ2-7; D gene ambiguous. CDR1 MDHEN and CDR2 SYDVKM come from the germline V gene. Trimming took 5 bases from V and 2 from J, leaving 13 bases between them. The CDR3 spans 14 residues. DNA for the CDR3: TGTGCCAGCAGTGCGTCACTCAGAGCCTACGAGCAGTACTTC. Translated, it gives CASSASLRAYEQYF. The complete variable domain, with remaining parts taken from reference TRBV28 and TRBJ2-7, reads DVKVTQSSRYLVKRTGEKVFLECVQDMDHENMFWYRQDPGLGLRLIYFSYDVKMKEKGDIPEGYSVSREKKERFSLILESASTNQTSMYLCASSASLRAYEQYFGPGTRLTVT.